Listed here is a single T cell receptor beta chain. As processed by the authors: Amplified reference gene primers provided the basis for estimating nucleated cell counts. Sequenced by immunoSEQ multiplex PCR; TCRdb stores in-frame clones only, minus some. V, J and clone size are those of that table, while D and trimming were read from the DNA. The repertoire holds 200,000 to 250,000 clones, with approximately 81% as singletons. Germline CDR1 SGHRS, CDR2 YFSETQ. CDR3 length equals 18 residues. Trimming cost V 0 bases and J 4 bases; bases outside gene matches: 10. These data come from a study of blood T cell repertoires in COVID-19. Study information: Whether acute or convalescent, the COVID-19 samples came from the United States, Italy and Spain. PBMCs, B-cell-depleted T cells, or T cells provided the cDNA or gDNA that made up the material.

The sequenced sample was peripheral blood. V is TRBV5-1 and J is TRBJ2-5, with 12 bases lining up with TRBD2. This TCR was recovered from a woman older than 75 with active or convalescent COVID-19. CDR3 residues: CASSLAVLAGGVSETQYF. In DNA form, the CDR3 reads TGCGCCAGCAGCTTGGCCGTACTAGCGGGAGGAGTATCAGAGACCCAGTACTTC.